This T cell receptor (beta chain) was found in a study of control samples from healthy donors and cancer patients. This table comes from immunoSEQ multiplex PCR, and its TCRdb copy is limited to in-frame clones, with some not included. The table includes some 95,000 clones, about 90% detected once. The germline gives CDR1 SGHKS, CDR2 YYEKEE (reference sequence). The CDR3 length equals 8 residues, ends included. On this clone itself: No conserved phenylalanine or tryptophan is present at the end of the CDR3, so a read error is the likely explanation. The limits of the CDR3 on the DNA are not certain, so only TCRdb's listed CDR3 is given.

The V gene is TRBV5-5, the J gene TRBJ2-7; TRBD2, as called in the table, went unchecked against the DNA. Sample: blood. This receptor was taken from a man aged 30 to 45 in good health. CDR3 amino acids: CASSHPGA.